Following are 26 T cell receptor beta chains from one sample sequenced in a study of technical replicates of blood from several donors. TCRdb's copy holds only in-frame clones and misses some; the assay was immunoSEQ multiplex PCR. The sample carries about 70,000 clones, around 97% recorded once. Sequencing used T cells isolated from PBMCs. These receptors came from a human donor in good health.

The chain has TRBV5-1 and TRBJ2-7; a possible D gene is TRBD2 (5 bases). The CDR3 runs to 16 residues. Germline values: CDR1 SGHRS, CDR2 YFSETQ. Trimming took 2 bases from V and 1 from J, leaving 16 bases between them. The CDR3 is CASSFVTGKTSYEQYF. The DNA of the CDR3 is TGCGCCAGCAGCTTTGTAACGGGGAAAACTTCCTACGAGCAGTACTTC.

As to this clone: A read error may account for a junction end that differs from germline. The J gene is TRBJ2-7, the V gene TRBV29-1; 9 bases agree with TRBD1. Germline CDR1 is SQVTM and CDR2 is ANQGSEA. The CDR3 contains 14 residues. CDR3 nucleotides: TGCAGCGTAGATACCGGGACAGGGAACTACGGGCAGTACTTC. It translates to CSVDTGTGNYGQYF.

V usage is TRBV5-1 and J usage is TRBJ1-2; TRBD1 might be the D (5 bases). The ends were cut back, 5 bases at V and 4 bases at J, with 18 bases in the middle. The CDR3 runs to 15 residues. Looked up from germline, CDR1 is SGHRS and CDR2 is YFSETQ. CDR3 sequence reads: CASRVMAGGSYGYTF. Here the CDR3 DNA reads TGCGCCAGCAGGGTGATGGCGGGGGGAAGCTATGGCTACACCTTC.

The chain recombines TRBV13 with TRBJ2-5; possible D gene TRBD2, 5 bases. The CDR3 extends over 16 amino acids. Germline V gives CDR1 PRHDT, CDR2 FYEKMQ (reference sequence). The V gene lost 5 bases and the J gene lost 1 base, with 17 bases spanning the gap. The CDR3 sequence is CASSMRAGRLQETQYF. CDR3 coding DNA: TGTGCCAGCAGCATGAGGGCCGGTCGACTCCAAGAGACCCAGTACTTC.

Only one count was recorded for this clone. The chain has TRBV7-9 and TRBJ1-1, with 9 bases lining up with TRBD1. J gave up 1 base and V 5 bases, and 5 bases lay outside the gene matches. CDR3 length equals 15 residues. The V gene's germline CDR1 is SEHNR and CDR2 FQNEAQ (reference sequence). This chain's CDR3 is CASSHPGQGNTEAFF. CDR3 bases: TGTGCCAGCAGCCACCCGGGACAGGGGAACACTGAAGCTTTCTTT.

The rearrangement uses TRBV15 and TRBJ1-6; D remains ambiguous. V was trimmed by 3 bases and J by 8 bases, leaving 14 bases between them. From germline, CDR1 is LNHNV and CDR2 YYDKDF (reference sequence). The CDR3 length is 15 residues. The CDR3 DNA sequence: TGTGCCACCAGCAGGGAGGATAGGGCTGATTCACCCCTCCACTTT. It specifies CATSREDRADSPLHF.

This chain uses TRBV5-1 with TRBJ2-7, with 8 bases fitting TRBD2. CDR3 length equals 14 residues. Germline V gene lookup returns CDR1 SGHRS and CDR2 YFSETQ. Unmatched junction bases numbered 11, after V lost 0 bases and J lost 12 bases. In DNA form, the CDR3 reads TGCGCCAGCAGCTTGGATGGAGCGGGAGTGAACCGGTACTTC. It specifies CASSLDGAGVNRYF.

The rearrangement links TRBV7-9 to TRBJ1-6, with D possibly being TRBD1 (6 bases). The V gene lost 5 bases and the J gene lost 7 bases, with 18 bases spanning the gap. The CDR3 is made up of 16 amino acids. In germline, CDR1 is SEHNR, CDR2 FQNEAQ (reference sequence). The CDR3 here is CASSPRARGQNSPLHF. The CDR3, as DNA: TGTGCCAGCAGCCCCAGGGCAAGGGGACAAAATTCACCCCTCCACTTT.

The chain has TRBV4-1 and TRBJ2-3; 7 nucleotides agree with TRBD2. Germline-derived CDR1 and CDR2 are MGHRA and YSYEKL. V was clipped by 4 bases and J by 1 base; unmatched bases: 5. The CDR3 sequence is 15 residues long. The CDR3: CASSLSGTGTDTQYF. The CDR3 nucleotides read TGCGCCAGCAGCCTCAGCGGGACTGGCACAGATACGCAGTATTTT.

The V gene is TRBV5-1, the J gene TRBJ2-2; tentatively, D is TRBD2 (5 bases). Between the trimmed V and J ends, which lost 0 bases and 2 bases, there was a span of 8 bases. The length of the CDR3 is 15 residues. Germline V gives CDR1 SGHRS, CDR2 YFSETQ. In DNA, the CDR3 is TGCGCCAGCAGCTTGGATACTAGTAACACCGGGGAGCTGTTTTTT. The encoded protein is CASSLDTSNTGELFF. Together with reference TRBV5-1 and TRBJ2-2, the CDR3 gives the full variable domain: KAGVTQTPRYLIKTRGQQVTLSCSPISGHRSVSWYQQTPGQGLQFLFEYFSETQRNKGNFPGRFSGRQFSNSRSEMNVSTLELGDSALYLCASSLDTSNTGELFFGEGSRLTVL.

The J gene is TRBJ1-1, the V gene TRBV7-8, with D unclear. V dropped 5 bases and J dropped 2 bases, with 12 bases sitting between them. CDR3 size: 14 residues. Germline loops: CDR1 SGHVS, CDR2 FQNEAQ. CDR3 nucleotides: TGTGCCAGCAGCCCCCTGGCTAGCAACACTGAAGCTTTCTTT. Residues: CASSPLASNTEAFF. Full variable domain (missing parts from reference TRBV7-8 and TRBJ1-1): GAGVSQSPRYKVAKRGQDVALRCDPISGHVSLFWYQQALGQGPEFLTYFQNEAQLDKSGLPSDRFFAERPEGSVSTLKIQRTQQEDSAVYLCASSPLASNTEAFFGQGTRLTVV.

V usage is TRBV28 and J usage is TRBJ2-5; the D is unclear. The V gene's germline CDR1 is MDHEN and CDR2 SYDVKM. V was shortened by 5 bases and J by 2 bases, with 6 bases between the two germline ends. The CDR3 is 12 residues long. CDR3 bases: TGTGCCAGCAGTACTTCTCAAGAGACCCAGTACTTC. It codes for CASSTSQETQYF.

This clone was observed a single time. The V gene is TRBV10-2, the J gene TRBJ1-2; D might be TRBD1 (5 bases). CDR1 and CDR2 (germline): WSHSY, SAAADI. Trimming removed 2 bases at V and 0 bases at J, with 16 bases between. The CDR3 sequence is 17 residues long. For the CDR3, the DNA is TGCGCCAGCAGTGAGCCGCGCGCGACAGCAGCTAACTATGGCTACACCTTC. It yields the protein CASSEPRATAANYGYTF.

V usage is TRBV30 and J usage is TRBJ2-5, with D maybe TRBD2 (7 bases). Trimming removed 0 bases at V and 6 bases at J, with 11 bases between. CDR3 length equals 13 residues. Looked up from germline, CDR1 is GTSNPN and CDR2 is SVGIG (reference sequence). The DNA for the CDR3 is TGTGCCTGGAGTGTGGGAGGGGGTAAGACCCAGTACTTC. Its translation is CAWSVGGGKTQYF.

J is TRBJ1-5 and V is TRBV6-5, with 9 bases aligning to TRBD1. V was pared by 6 bases and J by 6 bases, with 6 bases of the junction left unmatched. Germline values: CDR1 MNHEY, CDR2 SVGAGI. This CDR3 is built from 14 residues. The CDR3 loop reads CASSKQGAIQPQHF. CDR3 nucleotides: TGTGCCAGCAGCAAACAGGGGGCTATTCAGCCCCAGCATTTT.

The chain uses TRBV15 and TRBJ1-1, with 9 bases aligning to TRBD1. The CDR3 spans 12 residues. Germline V gene sequence: CDR1 LNHNV, CDR2 YYDKDF (reference sequence). V was pared by 3 bases and J by 8 bases, with 1 base of the junction left unmatched. In nucleotides, the CDR3 is TGTGCCACCAGCAGGACAGGGGGGGAAGCTTTCTTT. Translation: CATSRTGGEAFF.

The CDR3 region has the DNA TGTGCCAGCAGCTTAAAGTTTACAGGGGGTACAAGTGGCTACACCTTC. Its protein is CASSLKFTGGTSGYTF. The chain couples TRBV5-4 to TRBJ1-2, with 8 bases aligning to TRBD1. CDR1 SGHNT and CDR2 YYREEE come from the germline V gene (reference sequence). This CDR3 comprises 16 residues. The ends lost 2 bases at V and 7 bases at J; junction bases unmatched: 13.

V usage is TRBV4-1 and J usage is TRBJ2-7; 14 nucleotides align to TRBD2. The length of the CDR3 is 19 residues. From germline, CDR1 is MGHRA and CDR2 YSYEKL. With V trimmed by 4 bases and J by 6 bases, 17 bases remained unmatched. The CDR3 sequence: CASSPGLAGGQGRVFEQYF. Written as DNA, the CDR3 is TGCGCCAGCAGCCCCGGACTAGCGGGAGGACAGGGGCGGGTCTTCGAGCAGTACTTC.

CDR3 amino acids: CASSPPSGTQYF. The CDR3 DNA reads TGTGCCAGCAGCCCCCCTAGCGGTACGCAGTATTTT. The rearrangement joins TRBV11-1 to TRBJ2-3; 7 positions agree with TRBD2. With 5 bases clipped from V and 8 bases from J, the junction kept 4 bases outside the gene matches. Per germline, CDR1 SGHAT and CDR2 FQDESV (reference sequence). The CDR3 covers 12 residues.

The chain employs TRBV5-1 and TRBJ2-5; 8 nucleotides agree with TRBD1. Unmatched junction bases numbered 9, after V lost 0 bases and J lost 2 bases. The CDR3 covers 17 residues. Germline loops: CDR1 SGHRS, CDR2 YFSETQ. This CDR3 is CASSLVTTGGRQETQYF. The CDR3 DNA follows: TGCGCCAGCAGCTTGGTCACCACAGGGGGGCGGCAAGAGACCCAGTACTTC.

The gene calls are TRBV6-1 and TRBJ2-7; TRBD1 matches 7 bases. CDR1 is MNHNS and CDR2 is SASEGT in the germline V gene. The length of the CDR3 is 14 residues. Germline trimming cut 5 bases from V and 1 base from J; bases unmatched to any gene: 5. The CDR3 protein is CASSSYRGSYEQYF. CDR3 DNA sequence: TGTGCCAGCAGTTCCTACAGGGGTTCCTACGAGCAGTACTTC.

The V call is TRBV7-9, the J call TRBJ2-7; perhaps TRBD1 as D (5 bases). In germline, CDR1 is SEHNR, CDR2 FQNEAQ (reference sequence). This CDR3 is 12 amino acids long. Trimming pared 5 bases from V and 6 bases from J, leaving 11 bases between. The CDR3 sequence: CASSPQGSEQYF. For the CDR3, the DNA is TGTGCCAGCAGCCCCCAGGGATCCGAGCAGTACTTC.

This chain connects TRBV13 to TRBJ2-7; weak D call: TRBD2 (5 bases). The CDR3 extends over 13 amino acids. Germline V gives CDR1 PRHDT, CDR2 FYEKMQ (reference sequence). Between the trimmed V and J ends, which lost 6 bases and 6 bases, there was a span of 15 bases. The CDR3 sequence is CASSWRSSSEQYF. CDR3 coding DNA: TGTGCCAGCAGTTGGCGGTCTAGCAGCGAGCAGTACTTC.

The chain combines TRBV18 with TRBJ1-1; weak D call: TRBD1 (5 bases). V lost 3 bases and J lost 0, with 11 bases in between. The CDR3 loop spans 15 amino acids. Germline CDR1 KGHSH, CDR2 LQKENI. CDR3 bases: TGTGCCAGCTCACCGACGACGGACATGAACACTGAAGCTTTCTTT. Amino acids: CASSPTTDMNTEAFF.

V gene TRBV6-1 combines with J gene TRBJ2-1; 8 bases align to TRBD2. The V gene's germline CDR1 is MNHNS and CDR2 SASEGT. The CDR3 is made up of 16 amino acids. The V segment lost 4 bases and the J segment 2 bases; nucleotides outside the gene matches: 7. CDR3 sequence (DNA): TGTGCCAGCAGTGCTTCCGGGGGGGGAACCTACAATGAGCAGTTCTTC. This encodes CASSASGGGTYNEQFF.

The V gene is TRBV28, the J gene TRBJ2-7, with 11 bases fitting TRBD1. The CDR3 spans 13 residues. V was clipped by 6 bases and J by 6 bases; unmatched bases: 4. Germline CDR1 reads MDHEN; CDR2 reads SYDVKM. The CDR3 nucleotides read TGTGCCAGCAGCCCCGGGACAGGGGGCGAGCAGTACTTC. It specifies CASSPGTGGEQYF.